These 27 T cell receptor beta chains were sequenced from one sample in a study of T cells in localized non-small cell lung cancer. Measured with immunoSEQ multiplex PCR; TCRdb has only the in-frame clones, and not every one. The sample holds 52,000 or so clones; over 70% are singletons and the top ten take about 15%. The specimen was peripheral blood mononuclear cells, collected before any cancer treatment. Receptors originate from a man aged 40 to 69 with stage III lung adenocarcinoma.

This sequence joins TRBV4-2 and TRBJ1-6, with 11 bases that match TRBD1. Germline-derived CDR1 and CDR2 are LGHNA and YNFKEQ. The CDR3 covers 16 residues. V lost 4 bases and J lost 9; bases outside the gene matches: 8. CDR3 nucleotide sequence: TGTGCCAGCAGCCTCTTAACCGGGACAGGGGGTTCACCCCTCCACTTT. It translates to CASSLLTGTGGSPLHF.

This chain links TRBV11-2 with TRBJ2-5, with D unresolved. Trimming pared 1 base from V and 2 bases from J, leaving 8 bases between. Germline CDR1 is SGHAT and CDR2 is FQNNGV. This CDR3 comprises 14 residues. CDR3 loop: CASSLAGAQETQYF. CDR3 nucleotide sequence: TGTGCCAGCAGCTTAGCCGGAGCACAAGAGACCCAGTACTTC.

The sample holds a few counts of this clone. The chain joins TRBV7-2 to TRBJ1-1; tentative D call: TRBD1 (5 bases). V lost 1 base, J lost 1 base, and 22 bases lay in between. CDR1 is SGHTA, CDR2 FQGNSA, per germline. The CDR3 runs to 19 residues. In nucleotides, the CDR3 is TGTGCCAGCAGCTTAGAAGGAGGGGTTCTGGGCGAGTCGAACACTGAAGCTTTCTTT. Translation: CASSLEGGVLGESNTEAFF.

This chain connects TRBV20-1 to TRBJ1-2; D perhaps matches TRBD1 (5 bases). The CDR3 is 11 amino acids. CDR1 and CDR2 (germline): DFQATT, SNEGSKA (reference sequence). The CDR3 DNA sequence: TGCGCCCGGGTGACAGACTATGGCTACACCTTC. This codes for CARVTDYGYTF.

CDR3 region: CASSRLITTGVNTEAFF. For the CDR3, the DNA is TGTGCCAGCTCACGACTAATAACGACAGGGGTGAACACTGAAGCTTTCTTT. The chain is built from TRBV18 and TRBJ1-1, with 8 bases lining up with TRBD1. This CDR3 spans 17 amino acids. From germline, CDR1 is KGHSH and CDR2 LQKENI. V shed 4 bases and J 0 bases; nucleotides not matched to a gene: 10. The full variable domain, completed using reference TRBV18 and TRBJ1-1, is NAGVMQNPRHLVRRRGQEARLRCSPMKGHSHVYWYRQLPEEGLKFMVYLQKENIIDESGMPKERFSAEFPKEGPSILRIQQVVRGDSAAYFCASSRLITTGVNTEAFFGQGTRLTVV.

This clone was seen only a few times. DNA of the CDR3: TGTGCCAGCAGCCCCGAGGGAGGCTATGGCTACACCTTC. It is translated as CASSPEGGYGYTF. V usage is TRBV27 and J usage is TRBJ1-2; D unresolved. Trimming removed 6 bases from V and 4 bases from J, with 12 bases in between. Germline CDR1 is MNHEY and CDR2 is SMNVEV (reference sequence). This CDR3 is built from 13 residues.

This clone was seen a few times. The V call is TRBV11-2, the J call TRBJ2-3; D call uncertain. Trimming pared 4 bases from V and 6 bases from J, leaving 5 bases between. This CDR3 comprises 11 residues. The germline gives CDR1 SGHAT, CDR2 FQNNGV. In nucleotides, the CDR3 is TGTGCCAGCAGCTCTATGGATACGCAGTATTTT. Its protein product is CASSSMDTQYF.

The chain recombines TRBV6-1 with TRBJ1-2; D remains ambiguous. The CDR3 totals 13 residues. Germline V gives CDR1 MNHNS, CDR2 SASEGT. With 5 bases removed from V and 3 bases from J, the gap between germline ends came to 10 bases. The CDR3: CASSFGIDYGYTF. Here the CDR3 DNA reads TGTGCCAGCAGTTTCGGGATTGACTATGGCTACACCTTC.

This chain joins TRBV4-1 and TRBJ2-5; 13 bases line up with TRBD2. The V gene's germline CDR1 is MGHRA and CDR2 YSYEKL. The CDR3 is 17 residues long. V shed 3 bases, J shed 2 bases, and the junction held 6 bases outside the gene matches. The CDR3 DNA reads as TGCGCCAGCAGCCAGGGAGGACTAGCGGGAGATCAAGAGACCCAGTACTTC. Its translation: CASSQGGLAGDQETQYF.

This clone was counted between two and nine times. J is TRBJ2-1 and V is TRBV7-8; TRBD2 aligns across 8 bases. After removal of 5 bases from V and 7 bases from J, the junction contained 10 bases not matched to a gene. The CDR3 consists of 15 residues. Germline-derived CDR1 and CDR2 are SGHVS and FQNEAQ. The CDR3 loop reads CASSPLAEAWNEQFF. The CDR3 bases are TGTGCCAGCAGCCCACTAGCGGAGGCTTGGAATGAGCAGTTCTTC.

The chain is built from TRBV19 and TRBJ1-4; no definite D call. The CDR3 covers 14 residues. Germline V CDR1 and CDR2: LNHDA, SQIVND (reference sequence). V was cut by 1 base and J by 0 bases, with 3 bases left in between. The CDR3 DNA follows: TGTGCCAGTAGTATAGGTACAACTAATGAAAAACTGTTTTTT. Amino acid sequence: CASSIGTTNEKLFF.

The V gene is TRBV19, the J gene TRBJ1-3, with 8 bases fitting TRBD1. The germline V gene encodes CDR1 LNHDA and CDR2 SQIVND (reference sequence). V dropped 7 bases and J dropped 1; count of bases not matched to a gene: 6. CDR3 length: 15 amino acids. The CDR3 DNA is TGTGCCAGTATCGGACAGGGAAGGTCTGGAAACACCATATATTTT. Protein sequence: CASIGQGRSGNTIYF.

J is TRBJ1-3 and V is TRBV18, with 9 bases identical to TRBD1. V shed 2 bases, J shed 6 bases, and the junction held 8 bases outside the gene matches. The V gene's germline CDR1 is KGHSH and CDR2 LQKENI. This CDR3 comprises 16 residues. CDR3 sequence reads: CASSPTLDRGKNTIYF. CDR3 bases: TGTGCCAGCTCACCAACCTTGGACAGGGGAAAAAACACCATATATTTT.

This chain links TRBV10-3 with TRBJ2-3, with D possibly matching TRBD2 (5 bases). The V gene lost 4 bases and the J gene lost 0 bases, with 8 bases spanning the gap. Per the germline V gene, CDR1 is ENHRY and CDR2 is SYGVKD. This CDR3 has 14 residues. The CDR3 protein is CAISARGSTDTQYF. The DNA of the CDR3 is TGTGCCATCAGTGCGCGCGGGAGCACAGATACGCAGTATTTT.

V gene TRBV30 combines with J gene TRBJ1-3, with D possibly TRBD1 on 6 matching bases. This CDR3 spans 14 amino acids. The germline V and J ends were trimmed by 0 bases and 0 bases, with 6 bases remaining between them. Per the germline V gene, CDR1 is GTSNPN and CDR2 is SVGIG (reference sequence). CDR3 bases: TGTGCCTGGAGTGTAGGGGGCTCTGGAAACACCATATATTTT. This translates into CAWSVGGSGNTIYF.

The chain has TRBV19 and TRBJ2-5; 14 nucleotides agree with TRBD2. The germline V gene has CDR1 LNHDA and CDR2 SQIVND (reference sequence). The junction had 4 bases not matched to a gene; V was cut back by 4 bases and J by 3 bases. The CDR3 has 16 residues. CDR3 sequence reads: CASSRLAGGGEETQYF. DNA of the CDR3: TGTGCCAGTAGTAGACTAGCGGGAGGGGGCGAAGAGACCCAGTACTTC.

V is TRBV14 and J is TRBJ2-5; D remains ambiguous. Trimming took off 4 bases at V and 1 base at J, with 7 bases between the two ends. Germline V lookup: CDR1 SGHDN, CDR2 FVKESK. CDR3 size: 13 residues. The CDR3 reads CASSPRTQETQYF. In nucleotides, the CDR3 is TGTGCCAGCAGCCCCCGGACCCAAGAGACCCAGTACTTC.

This clone was recorded once. The V gene is TRBV7-9, the J gene TRBJ2-3; 12 nucleotides align to TRBD2. V shed 5 bases and J 3 bases; nucleotides not matched to a gene: 6. Germline values: CDR1 SEHNR, CDR2 FQNEAQ (reference sequence). The CDR3 covers 16 residues. For the CDR3, the DNA is TGTGCCAGCAGCGCCTCTAGCGGGGGGGCGACAGATACGCAGTATTTT. Amino acids: CASSASSGGATDTQYF.

V is TRBV4-3 and J is TRBJ1-2; D not resolved. V lost 0 bases and J lost 4, with 15 bases in between. CDR1 and CDR2 from the germline V gene are LGHNA and YSLEER. This CDR3 contains 16 residues. The CDR3 DNA reads as TGCGCCAGCAGCCAAGAATCCCCCCCCGGATTCTATGGCTACACCTTC. Translation gives CASSQESPPGFYGYTF.

This chain uses TRBV7-3 with TRBJ2-3; D is perhaps TRBD2 (7 bases). V was pared by 6 bases and J by 2 bases, with 12 bases between. The CDR3 length is 14 residues. Germline CDR1 SGHTA, CDR2 FQGTGA. CDR3 in DNA: TGTGCCAGCAGTCGGGGGGCCCTCACAGATACGCAGTATTTT. As protein: CASSRGALTDTQYF.

The V and J genes are TRBV5-1 and TRBJ2-2, with unresolved D. V was trimmed by 0 bases and J by 4 bases, leaving 7 bases between them. Germline-derived CDR1 and CDR2 are SGHRS and YFSETQ. CDR3 length: 14 amino acids. The chain's CDR3 is CASSLGSSTGELFF. CDR3 DNA sequence: TGCGCCAGCAGCTTGGGATCTTCCACCGGGGAGCTGTTTTTT.

A word on this clone: A junction boundary mismatches the germline segment, possibly from a read error. V is TRBV5-1 and J is TRBJ2-3; 7 nucleotides align to TRBD2. The CDR3 length is 11 residues. Germline V CDR1 and CDR2: SGHRS, YFSETQ. CDR3 sequence: CASSSDQTSSF. The DNA for the CDR3 is TGCGCCAGCAGCTCCGATCAGACTAGCTCTTTT.

The chain joins TRBV10-3 to TRBJ2-3, with D unclear. This CDR3 is built from 15 residues. The ends were cut back, 0 bases at V and 0 bases at J, with 7 bases in the middle. Per the germline V gene, CDR1 is ENHRY and CDR2 is SYGVKD. The DNA for the CDR3 is TGTGCCATCAGTGAGTCTACAGCTAGCACAGATACGCAGTATTTT. Translation gives CAISESTASTDTQYF.

The V call is TRBV9, the J call TRBJ1-4; TRBD1 might be the D (5 bases). Trimming took off 3 bases at V and 8 bases at J, with 20 bases between the two ends. CDR1 is SGDLS, CDR2 YYNGEE, per germline. The CDR3 has 16 residues. In DNA form, the CDR3 reads TGTGCCAGCAGCGACGGGACTCTAGGAGGAGGAGAAAAACTGTTTTTT. This translates into CASSDGTLGGGEKLFF.

With respect to this clone: An end of the junction differs from the germline gene, which may be a read error. For the CDR3, the DNA is TGTGCCAGTACCGCCAGGGTGGACTATGACTACACCTTC. Translated, it gives CASTARVDYDYTF. This chain links TRBV19 with TRBJ1-2; maybe TRBD1 (5 bases). In germline, CDR1 is LNHDA, CDR2 SQIVND (reference sequence). The CDR3 spans 13 residues.

This clone has more than one count but fewer than ten. V is TRBV6-6 and J is TRBJ1-3, with D perhaps matching TRBD1 (6 bases). The CDR3 extends over 16 amino acids. Germline CDR1 MNHNY, CDR2 SVGAGI (reference sequence). V was shortened by 4 bases and J by 0 bases, with 13 bases between the two germline ends. For the CDR3, the DNA is TGTGCCAGCAGTTTGAGTGGGGGGCACTCTGGAAACACCATATATTTT. This codes for CASSLSGGHSGNTIYF.

This clone was counted once. The V call is TRBV25-1, the J call TRBJ2-5; weak D call: TRBD2 (6 bases). The ends were cut back, 2 bases at V and 5 bases at J, with 12 bases in the middle. The CDR3 sequence is 14 residues long. Germline assignment: CDR1 MGHDK and CDR2 SYGVNS. CDR3 region: CASSEGGVSETQYF. In DNA, the CDR3 is TGTGCCAGCAGTGAAGGAGGGGTATCGGAGACCCAGTACTTC.